This note documents a single T cell receptor beta chain sequence. This record comes from a study of cytomegalovirus exposure and HLA in healthy donors. PCR employed 60 Vbeta and 13 Jbeta primers. Produced via immunoSEQ multiplex PCR; TCRdb's table is partial and in-frame only. The sample carries about 80,000 clones, under 65% recorded once. CDR1 and CDR2 (germline): SGDLS, YYNGEE. V dropped 7 bases and J dropped 8 bases, with 39 bases sitting between them. The length of the CDR3 is 20 residues. This chain uses TRBV9 with TRBJ1-2; D might be TRBD1 (6 bases). The clonotype comes from a male donor in good health and CMV-seropositive. Material for sequencing was PBMCs. DNA for the CDR3: TGTGCCAGCCTTCGTTACAGGGTTATAGTATGGATTGGAGGTGGTGAGGGCTACACCTTC. This codes for CASLRYRVIVWIGGGEGYTF.